Listed below are T cell receptor beta chains from one sample, sequenced in a study of Tregs in tolerant kidney transplant recipients. The assay was immunoSEQ multiplex PCR, and TCRdb's table has in-frame clones only and misses some. The profile shows 200,000 to 300,000 clones, about 80% of them singletons. Source material: CD4+ T cells from blood. These receptors all come from a human donor in good health. The CDR3 runs from the conserved cysteine through the conserved F or W. The order of the fields is D gene, V gene, J gene, clone size, CDR3 DNA, CDR3 protein. D genes are given only for firm matches. Size tells how often a clone was seen (once, few, many) or the class of an expanded clone, and some rows leave it out.

TRBD2,TRBV29-1,TRBJ2-7,.,TGCAGCGTTCGGTTGACTAGCTTGAGCTACGAGCAGTACTTC,CSVRLTSLSYEQYF
.,TRBV6-5,TRBJ1-1,.,TGTGCCAGCAGATACACGGTTAACACTGAAGCTTTCTTT,CASRYTVNTEAFF
TRBD2,TRBV5-1,TRBJ2-2,.,TGCGCCAGCAGCTTGGAGCCTAGCGGCAACACCGGGGAGCTGTTTTTT,CASSLEPSGNTGELFF
.,TRBV2,TRBJ1-4,few,TGTGCCAGCAGTGATCTCCGGGACCCACTCTATGGGCTGTTTTTT,CASSDLRDPLYGLFF
TRBD1,TRBV29-1,TRBJ1-1,.,TGCAGTTATGGGCAGGGGGCCTGGAACACTGAAGCTTTCTTT,CSYGQGAWNTEAFF
.,TRBV27,TRBJ2-3,.,TGTGCCAGCAGTCCCCTCTTGAGCACAGATACGCAGTATTTT,CASSPLLSTDTQYF
.,TRBV18,TRBJ1-3,.,TGTGCCAGCTCACAATCAACAGTCACTGGAAACACCATATATTTT,CASSQSTVTGNTIYF
.,TRBV5-1,TRBJ2-5,.,TGCGCCAGCAGCTTGGTGGGACACCAAGAGACCCAGTACTTC,CASSLVGHQETQYF
.,TRBV7-9,TRBJ2-5,.,TGTGCCAGCAGCTTAGTCGCCGACCAAGAGACCCAGTACTTC,CASSLVADQETQYF
TRBD1,TRBV6-1,TRBJ1-1,.,TGTGCCAGCAGTGAAGGACAGGGGGCACGCACTGAAGCTTTCTTT,CASSEGQGARTEAFF
.,TRBV2,TRBJ1-6,once,TGTGCCAGCACCCAAGGCCTTAGTGGTTCACCCCTCCACTTT,CASTQGLSGSPLHF
TRBD2,TRBV19,TRBJ2-1,.,TGTGCCAGTACCCTTGGGCTGGCGGGAGGGAACAATGAGCAGTTCTTC,CASTLGLAGGNNEQFF
.,TRBV10-3,TRBJ1-4,.,TGTGCCATCAGTGAGCGGGGGGCCGGGGAAAAACTGTTTTTT,CAISERGAGEKLFF
TRBD1,TRBV5-1,TRBJ1-3,few,TGCGCCAGCAGCACCGGCCGATTTCCCAAGGACAGGGGAACGGGAAGCTCTGGAAACACCATATATTTT,CASSTGRFPKDRGTGSSGNTIYF
.,TRBV5-1,TRBJ2-5,once,TGCGCCAGCAGCGGGGCGGCCCAAGAGACCCAGTACTTC,CASSGAAQETQYF
TRBD1,TRBV28,TRBJ2-7,few,TGTGCCAGCAGCCGAGGGACAGACTACGAGCAGTACTTC,CASSRGTDYEQYF
.,TRBV10-3,TRBJ1-2,few,TGTGCCATCAGTGAGCCACAGGGCCTCACTAACTATGGCTACACCTTC,CAISEPQGLTNYGYTF